This is a list of T cell receptor beta chains from one sample in a study of T cells after yellow fever vaccination. TCRdb fed the 5' RACE reads into MiXCR, producing one record per CDR3 protein. The sample has hundreds of thousands of distinct CDR3 sequences, under 9% seen once. The sequenced sample was CD4+ T cells sorted from PBMCs, obtained 5 days after the yellow fever booster vaccination. Receptors were obtained from a man younger than 35 who received the YFV17D yellow fever vaccine. CDR3s include the opening cysteine and the closing phenylalanine or tryptophan. D genes are given only for firm matches. Rows may omit the clone size; those that give it use once, few, many or a size class.

J: TRBJ1-2
V: TRBV12-3/TRBV12-4
D: TRBD1
size: -
DNA: TGTGCCAGCAGTAAGGACAGGGAAGCTTCTGGCTACACCTTC
CDR3: CASSKDREASGYTF

J: TRBJ1-2
V: TRBV7-9
D: -
size: few
DNA: TGTGCCCTGGAGATTAACTATGGCTACACCTTC
CDR3: CALEINYGYTF

J: TRBJ2-1
V: TRBV7-6
D: TRBD2
size: few
DNA: TGTGCCAGCAGCTTAGTTGCGGGGGTATACAATGAGCAGTTCTTC
CDR3: CASSLVAGVYNEQFF

J: TRBJ2-4
V: TRBV4-1
D: -
size: few
DNA: TGCGCCAGCAGCCAAGATTCAAAAGGAGGATTTGACATTCAGTACTTC
CDR3: CASSQDSKGGFDIQYF

J: TRBJ2-7
V: TRBV4-3
D: -
size: few
DNA: TGCGCCAGCAGCCAAGATTGGCAGAGACACTACGAGCAGTACTTC
CDR3: CASSQDWQRHYEQYF

J: TRBJ1-6
V: TRBV6-2/TRBV6-3
D: TRBD1
size: few
DNA: TGTGCCAGCAGTGACCGCGGGACAGGCGTCGATAATTCACCCCTCCACTTT
CDR3: CASSDRGTGVDNSPLHF

J: TRBJ1-1
V: TRBV20-1
D: -
size: -
DNA: TGCAGTGCTAGGTCGTGGGTTGAAGCTTTCTTT
CDR3: CSARSWVEAFF

J: TRBJ1-2
V: TRBV3-1
D: -
size: -
DNA: TGTGCCAGCAGCCCAGCTCGAGGCGGATGGGGATATGGCTACACCTTC
CDR3: CASSPARGGWGYGYTF

J: TRBJ1-6
V: TRBV20-1
D: -
size: -
DNA: TGCAGTGCTAGAGCGGGGGGCGCAAATTCACCCCTCCACTTT
CDR3: CSARAGGANSPLHF

J: TRBJ1-2
V: TRBV9
D: -
size: many
DNA: TGTGCCAGCAGCGTAGGAATCGAGACTCCCGATTGGGGCTACACCTTC
CDR3: CASSVGIETPDWGYTF

J: TRBJ1-5
V: TRBV4-1
D: -
size: few
DNA: TGCGCCAGCAGCCAATATAGGGGTAGCAATCACCCCCAGCATTTT
CDR3: CASSQYRGSNHPQHF

J: TRBJ2-1
V: TRBV7-8
D: -
size: few
DNA: TGTGCCAGCAGCTTAGTCCCGGGCGCCAATGAGCAGTTCTTC
CDR3: CASSLVPGANEQFF

J: TRBJ2-4
V: TRBV5-1
D: -
size: many
DNA: TGCGCCAGCAGCTTCGGACAGCCCGACTGGGACATTCAGTACTTC
CDR3: CASSFGQPDWDIQYF

J: TRBJ1-1
V: TRBV29-1
D: -
size: many
DNA: TGCAGCGTTCAGGACTCCATGAACACTGAAGCTTTCTTT
CDR3: CSVQDSMNTEAFF

J: TRBJ1-6
V: TRBV7-9
D: -
size: -
DNA: TGTGCCAGCAGCTCCGACAGTTCCTATAATTCACCCCTCCACTTT
CDR3: CASSSDSSYNSPLHF

J: TRBJ1-1
V: TRBV7-2
D: -
size: few
DNA: TGTGCCAGCAGCCCCTACGAAGGTACGAACACTGAAGCTTTCTTT
CDR3: CASSPYEGTNTEAFF

J: TRBJ1-1
V: TRBV4-3
D: -
size: few
DNA: TGCGCCAGCAGCCAAGATCCGGGCGCGAACACTGAAGCTTTCTTT
CDR3: CASSQDPGANTEAFF

J: TRBJ2-1
V: TRBV7-9
D: -
size: many
DNA: TGTGCCAGCAGCTTAGGGCAGGGGAGCTACAATGAGCAGTTCTTC
CDR3: CASSLGQGSYNEQFF

J: TRBJ1-5
V: TRBV18
D: TRBD1
size: few
DNA: TGTGCCAGCTCACCCGGACAGGGTACTCAGCCCCAGCATTTT
CDR3: CASSPGQGTQPQHF

J: TRBJ2-6
V: TRBV20-1
D: -
size: -
DNA: TGCAGTGCTAGCGGTGGTTACTCTGGGGCCAACGTCCTGACTTTC
CDR3: CSASGGYSGANVLTF

J: TRBJ2-3
V: TRBV20-1
D: -
size: -
DNA: TGCAGTGCTAGACGAGGGGGACCCACAGATACGCAGTATTTT
CDR3: CSARRGGPTDTQYF

J: TRBJ2-5
V: TRBV7-2
D: -
size: -
DNA: TGTGCCAGCAGCTTAGACAGGGCCCAAGAGACCCAGTACTTC
CDR3: CASSLDRAQETQYF

J: TRBJ1-5
V: TRBV7-9
D: -
size: -
DNA: TGTGCCAGCAGCTTACAAAATTCCGAGGAGCCCCAGCATTTT
CDR3: CASSLQNSEEPQHF

J: TRBJ1-6
V: TRBV7-9
D: TRBD1
size: few
DNA: TGTGCCAGCAGCTCCCAGGGGGACTCACCCCTCCACTTT
CDR3: CASSSQGDSPLHF

J: TRBJ1-6
V: TRBV9
D: TRBD1
size: many
DNA: TGTGCCAGCATGGACAGGGTGTTTTATAATTCACCCCTCCACTTT
CDR3: CASMDRVFYNSPLHF

J: TRBJ1-5
V: TRBV5-1
D: -
size: few
DNA: TGCGCCAGCAGCCGGGCCCCGGGAGGTAGCAATCAGCCCCAGCATTTT
CDR3: CASSRAPGGSNQPQHF

J: TRBJ2-1
V: TRBV25-1
D: -
size: few
DNA: TGTGCCAGCAGCCCTCACGGATCGTACAATGAGCAGTTCTTC
CDR3: CASSPHGSYNEQFF

J: TRBJ2-1
V: TRBV5-4
D: -
size: few
DNA: TGTGCCAGCAGCTTGGATCGGGAGTCCTATGAGCAGTTCTTC
CDR3: CASSLDRESYEQFF

J: TRBJ1-1
V: TRBV20-1
D: -
size: -
DNA: TGCAGTGCTAGAAGACAGCCTCTCATGAACACTGAAGCTTTCTTT
CDR3: CSARRQPLMNTEAFF

J: TRBJ2-7
V: TRBV5-1
D: -
size: many
DNA: TGCGCCAGCAGCCCGGGTCGAGGGGAGCAGTACTTC
CDR3: CASSPGRGEQYF

J: TRBJ2-3
V: TRBV5-1
D: -
size: few
DNA: TGCGCCAGCAGCTCTGGTGGGTTGGTGGATACGCAGTATTTT
CDR3: CASSSGGLVDTQYF

J: TRBJ1-3
V: TRBV7-8
D: -
size: few
DNA: TGTGCCAGCAGCACCGCCGGGGGCCGCGCGCCTGGAAACACCATATATTTT
CDR3: CASSTAGGRAPGNTIYF

J: TRBJ1-1
V: TRBV6-1
D: -
size: few
DNA: TGTGCCAGCGTACAGGTCCGGAACACTGAAGCTTTCTTT
CDR3: CASVQVRNTEAFF

J: TRBJ1-5
V: TRBV24-1
D: -
size: -
DNA: TGTGCCACCAGCACCAACAGGCATAGCAATCAGCCCCAGCATTTT
CDR3: CATSTNRHSNQPQHF

J: TRBJ2-1
V: TRBV7-9
D: -
size: few
DNA: TGTGCCAGCAGGGAACCGAGCTTCGATGAGCAGTTCTTC
CDR3: CASREPSFDEQFF

J: TRBJ2-5
V: TRBV7-2
D: TRBD2
size: -
DNA: TGTGCCAGCAGCGAATACAGCGGGGGGGGAGTCACCCAGTACTTC
CDR3: CASSEYSGGGVTQYF

J: TRBJ1-4
V: TRBV6-5
D: -
size: few
DNA: TGTGCCAGCAGTTACAGCGCGGGCGAAGATGAAAAACTGTTTTTT
CDR3: CASSYSAGEDEKLFF

J: TRBJ2-7
V: TRBV7-3
D: -
size: -
DNA: TGTGCCAGCAGCTTAAGGTTAGGGTTACGAACCTACGAGCAGTACTTC
CDR3: CASSLRLGLRTYEQYF

J: TRBJ1-5
V: TRBV20-1
D: -
size: few
DNA: TGCAGTGCTTTTGACGGGCGCAATCAGCCCCAGCATTTT
CDR3: CSAFDGRNQPQHF

J: TRBJ1-2
V: TRBV7-2
D: -
size: -
DNA: TGTGCCAGCAGCTTAGTCCCAGGGGCCCCACATTTAGCAGCTAACTATGGCTACACCTTC
CDR3: CASSLVPGAPHLAANYGYTF

J: TRBJ1-3
V: TRBV7-9
D: -
size: -
DNA: TGTGCCAGCAGCCAGGCAGGAGGAAACACCATATATTTT
CDR3: CASSQAGGNTIYF

J: TRBJ2-7
V: TRBV6-5
D: -
size: -
DNA: TGTGCCAGCGCCCCCGGGACACCTTCCTACGAGCAGTACTTC
CDR3: CASAPGTPSYEQYF

J: TRBJ2-3
V: TRBV24-1
D: -
size: few
DNA: TGTGCCACCGGTTGGCGGGGAACTAGCACAGATACGCAGTATTTT
CDR3: CATGWRGTSTDTQYF

J: TRBJ1-1
V: TRBV10-3
D: -
size: few
DNA: TGTGCCATCAGTGAGGAGGCACGGAACACTGAAGCTTTCTTT
CDR3: CAISEEARNTEAFF

J: TRBJ1-3
V: TRBV12-3/TRBV12-4
D: -
size: few
DNA: TGTGCCAGCAGTACAGGCGCTGGAAACACCATATATTTT
CDR3: CASSTGAGNTIYF

J: TRBJ2-5
V: TRBV6-5
D: -
size: -
DNA: TGTGCCAGCAGGAGTACAGGGATTTACGAGACCCAGTACTTC
CDR3: CASRSTGIYETQYF

J: TRBJ2-3
V: TRBV12-5
D: -
size: -
DNA: TGTGCTGCTGGGCTTCGGCGTCTGGGAGGTACGCAGTATTTT
CDR3: CAAGLRRLGGTQYF

J: TRBJ1-3
V: TRBV5-1
D: TRBD1
size: -
DNA: TGCGCCAGCAGCCCGACAGGGAATGGAAACACCATATATTTT
CDR3: CASSPTGNGNTIYF

J: TRBJ1-5
V: TRBV2
D: -
size: -
DNA: TGTGCCACCAATGACGGGGAGGCCCAGCATTTT
CDR3: CATNDGEAQHF

J: TRBJ2-7
V: TRBV6-5
D: -
size: few
DNA: TGTGCCAGCAGGTCGCCTGGGGGGCTGTACGAGCAGTACTTC
CDR3: CASRSPGGLYEQYF

J: TRBJ2-3
V: TRBV9
D: TRBD2
size: -
DNA: TGTGCCAGCAGCCTGACTAGCGGGGGGTCCAAAAGCACAGATACGCAGTATTTT
CDR3: CASSLTSGGSKSTDTQYF

J: TRBJ2-5
V: TRBV5-1
D: -
size: many
DNA: TGCGCCAGCAGCTTAACGGGGGACGAGACCCAGTACTTC
CDR3: CASSLTGDETQYF

J: TRBJ2-3
V: TRBV4-3
D: -
size: many
DNA: TGCGCCAGCAGCCAAGATCAGGCGGCAACAGATACGCAGTATTTT
CDR3: CASSQDQAATDTQYF

J: TRBJ1-1
V: TRBV14
D: -
size: few
DNA: TGTGCCAGCAGCCAAGGTTGGGCTGAAGCTTTCTTT
CDR3: CASSQGWAEAFF

J: TRBJ2-3
V: TRBV5-1
D: -
size: few
DNA: TGCGCCAGCAGCTTGCGAGGGACGGGTGGCACAGATACGCAGTATTTT
CDR3: CASSLRGTGGTDTQYF